This is a list of T cell receptor beta chains from one sample in a study of blood T cells in healthy people across ages. TCRdb re-analysed the 5' RACE reads in MiXCR, keeping a single row per CDR3 protein. Here the sample spans some 880,000 distinct CDR3 sequences, approximately 35% being singletons. The sequencing sample was made of blood. The receptor source for this set is a man between 18 and 35 years old in good health. Each CDR3 is given with its conserved first and last residue. The D gene is left open where the match is weak. The size field is filled for only some rows; it gives once, few, many or a size class.

D gene	V gene	clone size	J gene	CDR3 DNA	CDR3 protein
NA	TRBV20-1	NA	TRBJ1-3	TGCAGTGCTAACAACAGGGTTAACTCTGGAAACACCATATATTTT	CSANNRVNSGNTIYF
TRBD1	TRBV18	NA	TRBJ2-3	TGTGCCAGCTCACTGTGGGACAGACCAGATACGCAGTATTTT	CASSLWDRPDTQYF
NA	TRBV10-3	many	TRBJ2-7	TGTGCCATCAGTGAGTCTAGTGACGCCAGCTCCTACGAGCAGTACTTC	CAISESSDASSYEQYF
TRBD2	TRBV7-3	few	TRBJ2-3	TGTGCCAGCAGCTTAGCGGGGGGGGATGATACGCAGTATTTT	CASSLAGGDDTQYF
NA	TRBV6-5	NA	TRBJ2-7	TGTGCCAGCAGTCCCGCCCAGCTGACCTACGAGCAGTACTTC	CASSPAQLTYEQYF
NA	TRBV12-3/TRBV12-4	NA	TRBJ1-2	TGTGCCAGCATCCCTCGGGGTGGCTATGGCTACACCTTC	CASIPRGGYGYTF
TRBD1	TRBV12-3/TRBV12-4	few	TRBJ1-1	TGTGCCAGCAGTCCGGACAGGGGAGGGTGGCACATGAACACTGAAGCTTTCTTT	CASSPDRGGWHMNTEAFF
TRBD1	TRBV29-1	NA	TRBJ2-7	TGCAGCGTTGAAAACAGGGGAGCTGGCTCCTACGAGCAGTACTTC	CSVENRGAGSYEQYF
NA	TRBV7-8	few	TRBJ1-2	TGTGCCAGCAGCCGAGTCGGGGAGCTTTCCGACGGCTACACCTTC	CASSRVGELSDGYTF
NA	TRBV12-3/TRBV12-4	NA	TRBJ2-5	TGTGCCAGCAGTTTAATTGTGACCGAACCTCGAGAGACCCAGTACTTC	CASSLIVTEPRETQYF